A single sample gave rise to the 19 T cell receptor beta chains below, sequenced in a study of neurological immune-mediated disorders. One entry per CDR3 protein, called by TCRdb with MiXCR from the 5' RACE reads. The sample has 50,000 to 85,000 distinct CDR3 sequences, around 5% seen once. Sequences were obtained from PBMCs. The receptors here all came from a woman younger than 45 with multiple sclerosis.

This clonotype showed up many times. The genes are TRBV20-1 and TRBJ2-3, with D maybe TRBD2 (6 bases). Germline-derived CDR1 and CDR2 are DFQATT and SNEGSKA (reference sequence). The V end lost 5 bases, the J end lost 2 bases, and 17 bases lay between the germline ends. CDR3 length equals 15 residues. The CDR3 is CSAGPRAGNTDTQYF. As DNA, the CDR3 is TGCAGTGCTGGGCCCAGGGCGGGGAACACAGATACGCAGTATTTT.

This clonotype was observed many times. CDR3 nucleotides: TGCAGTGCTAGGCAGGCGGGAGGGATTGGTGAGCAGTTCTTC. Translating it yields CSARQAGGIGEQFF. V is TRBV20-1 and J is TRBJ2-1; 9 nucleotides align to TRBD2. CDR1 and CDR2 (germline): DFQATT, SNEGSKA (reference sequence). The CDR3 sequence is 14 residues long. V dropped 3 bases and J dropped 9; count of bases not matched to a gene: 9.

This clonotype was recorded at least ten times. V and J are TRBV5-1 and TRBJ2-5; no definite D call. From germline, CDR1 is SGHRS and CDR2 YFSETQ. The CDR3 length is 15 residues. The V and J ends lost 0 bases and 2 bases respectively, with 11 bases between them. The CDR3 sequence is CASSLEYGTQETQYF. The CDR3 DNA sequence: TGCGCCAGCAGCTTGGAATATGGAACTCAAGAGACCCAGTACTTC.

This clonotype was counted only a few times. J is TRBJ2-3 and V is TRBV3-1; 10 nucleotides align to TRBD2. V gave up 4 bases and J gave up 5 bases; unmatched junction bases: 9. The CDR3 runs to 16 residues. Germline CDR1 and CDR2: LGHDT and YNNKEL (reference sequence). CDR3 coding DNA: TGTGCCAGCAGCCTGCAGCGGGGGGGCCTGATAGATACGCAGTATTTT. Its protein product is CASSLQRGGLIDTQYF.

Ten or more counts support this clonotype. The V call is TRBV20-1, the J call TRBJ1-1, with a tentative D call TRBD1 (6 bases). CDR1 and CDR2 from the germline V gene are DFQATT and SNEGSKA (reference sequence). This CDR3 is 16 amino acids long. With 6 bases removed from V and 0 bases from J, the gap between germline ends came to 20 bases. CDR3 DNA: TGCAGTGCCGACGGTATACGACAGGTCCTGAACACTGAAGCTTTCTTT. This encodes CSADGIRQVLNTEAFF.

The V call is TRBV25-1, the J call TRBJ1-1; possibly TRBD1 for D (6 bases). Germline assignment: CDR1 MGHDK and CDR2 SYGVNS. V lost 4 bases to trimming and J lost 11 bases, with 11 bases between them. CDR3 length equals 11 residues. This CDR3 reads CASSGGDKAFF. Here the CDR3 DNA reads TGTGCCAGCAGTGGCGGGGACAAGGCTTTCTTT. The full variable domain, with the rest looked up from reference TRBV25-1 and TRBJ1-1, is EADIYQTPRYLVIGTGKKITLECSQTMGHDKMYWYQQDPGMELHLIHYSYGVNSTEKGDLSSESTVSRIRTEHFPLTLESARPSHTSQYLCASSGGDKAFFGQGTRLTVV.

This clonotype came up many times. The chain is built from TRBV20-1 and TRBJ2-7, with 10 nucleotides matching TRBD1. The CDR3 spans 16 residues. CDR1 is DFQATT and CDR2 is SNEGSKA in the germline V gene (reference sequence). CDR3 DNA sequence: TGCGGATGCCGGGACAGGGGAACGGGGCAACTCTACGAGCAGTACTTC. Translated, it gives CGCRDRGTGQLYEQYF.

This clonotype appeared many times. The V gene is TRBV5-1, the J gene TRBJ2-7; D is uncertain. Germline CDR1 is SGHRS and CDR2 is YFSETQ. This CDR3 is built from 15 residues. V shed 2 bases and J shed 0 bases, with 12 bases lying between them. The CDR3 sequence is CASSFGSLNSYEQYF. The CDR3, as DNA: TGCGCCAGCAGCTTTGGTAGCTTAAACTCCTACGAGCAGTACTTC.

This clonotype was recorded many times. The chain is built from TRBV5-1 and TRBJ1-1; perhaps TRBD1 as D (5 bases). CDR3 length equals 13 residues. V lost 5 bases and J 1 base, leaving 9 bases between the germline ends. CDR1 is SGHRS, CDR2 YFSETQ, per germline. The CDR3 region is CASRFQGNTEAFF. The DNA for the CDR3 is TGCGCCAGCAGGTTTCAGGGGAACACTGAAGCTTTCTTT.

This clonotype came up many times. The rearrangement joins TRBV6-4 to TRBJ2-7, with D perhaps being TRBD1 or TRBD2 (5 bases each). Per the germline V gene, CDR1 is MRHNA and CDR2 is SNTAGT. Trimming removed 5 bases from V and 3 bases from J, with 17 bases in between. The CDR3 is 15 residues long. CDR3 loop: CASSLRPGRVYEQYF. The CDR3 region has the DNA TGTGCCAGCAGTCTTCGACCGGGACGGGTCTACGAGCAGTACTTC.

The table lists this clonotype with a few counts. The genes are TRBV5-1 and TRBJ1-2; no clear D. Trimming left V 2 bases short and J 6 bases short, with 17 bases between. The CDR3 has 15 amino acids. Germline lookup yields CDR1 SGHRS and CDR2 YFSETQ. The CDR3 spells CASSLDLPGRNGYTF. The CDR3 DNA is TGCGCCAGCAGCTTAGACCTCCCGGGGAGGAATGGCTACACCTTC.

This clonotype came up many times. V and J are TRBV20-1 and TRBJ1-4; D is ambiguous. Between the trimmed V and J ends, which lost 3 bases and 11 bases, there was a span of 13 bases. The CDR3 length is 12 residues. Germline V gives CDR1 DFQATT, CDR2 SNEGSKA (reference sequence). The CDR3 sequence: CSASRQIEKLFF. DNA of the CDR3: TGCAGTGCTAGCCGGCAGATAGAGAAACTGTTTTTT.

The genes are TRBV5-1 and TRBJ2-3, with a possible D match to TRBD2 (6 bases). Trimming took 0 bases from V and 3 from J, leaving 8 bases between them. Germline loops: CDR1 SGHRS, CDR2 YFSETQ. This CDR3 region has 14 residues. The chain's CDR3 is CASSLDGRTDTQYF. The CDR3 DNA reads TGCGCCAGCAGCTTGGATGGGAGGACAGATACGCAGTATTTT.

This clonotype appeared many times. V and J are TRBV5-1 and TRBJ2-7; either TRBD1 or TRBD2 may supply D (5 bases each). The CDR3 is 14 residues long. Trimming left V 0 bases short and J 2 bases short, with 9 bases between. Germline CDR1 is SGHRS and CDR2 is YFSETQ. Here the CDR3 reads CASSLVGVPYEQYF. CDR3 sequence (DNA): TGCGCCAGCAGCTTGGTGGGGGTTCCCTACGAGCAGTACTTC.

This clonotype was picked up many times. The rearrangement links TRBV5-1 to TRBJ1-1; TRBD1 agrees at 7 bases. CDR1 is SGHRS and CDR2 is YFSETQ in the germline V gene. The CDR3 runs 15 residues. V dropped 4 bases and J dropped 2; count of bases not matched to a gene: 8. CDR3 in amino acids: CASSARQGLNTEAFF. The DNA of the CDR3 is TGCGCCAGCAGCGCCCGACAGGGACTTAACACTGAAGCTTTCTTT.

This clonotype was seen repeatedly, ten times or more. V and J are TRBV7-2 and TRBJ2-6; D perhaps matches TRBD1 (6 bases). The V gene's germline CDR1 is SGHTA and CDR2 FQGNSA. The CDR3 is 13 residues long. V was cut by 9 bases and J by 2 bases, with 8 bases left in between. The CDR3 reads CASRDTGANVLTF. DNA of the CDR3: TGTGCCAGTAGGGACACTGGGGCCAACGTCCTGACTTTC.

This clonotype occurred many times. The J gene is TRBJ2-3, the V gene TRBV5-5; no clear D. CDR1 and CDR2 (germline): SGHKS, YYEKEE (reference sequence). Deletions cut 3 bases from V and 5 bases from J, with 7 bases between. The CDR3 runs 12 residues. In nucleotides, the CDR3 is TGTGCCAGCAGCTGGGTTGGAGATACGCAGTATTTT. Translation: CASSWVGDTQYF. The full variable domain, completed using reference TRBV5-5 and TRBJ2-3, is DAGVTQSPTHLIKTRGQQVTLRCSPISGHKSVSWYQQVLGQGPQFIFQYYEKEERGRGNFPDRFSARQFPNYSSELNVNALLLGDSALYLCASSWVGDTQYFGPGTRLTVL.

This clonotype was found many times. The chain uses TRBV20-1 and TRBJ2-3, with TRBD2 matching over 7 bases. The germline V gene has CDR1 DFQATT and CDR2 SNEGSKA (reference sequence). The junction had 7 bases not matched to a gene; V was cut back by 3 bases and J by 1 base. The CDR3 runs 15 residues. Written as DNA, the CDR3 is TGCAGTGCTAGTACGGGACTACATGGCACAGATACGCAGTATTTT. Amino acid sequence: CSASTGLHGTDTQYF.

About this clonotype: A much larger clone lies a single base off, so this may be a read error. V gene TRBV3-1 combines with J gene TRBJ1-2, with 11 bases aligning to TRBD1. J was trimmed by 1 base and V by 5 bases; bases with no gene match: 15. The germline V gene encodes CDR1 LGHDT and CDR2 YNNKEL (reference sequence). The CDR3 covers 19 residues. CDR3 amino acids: CASSEYLDRGPGGNYGYTF. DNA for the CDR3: TGTGCCAGCAGCGAGTACCTGGACAGGGGGCCGGGTGGTAACTATGGCTACACCTTC.